What follows is one TCR beta chain and its context. This sample is drawn from a study of blood T cell repertoires in COVID-19. Study-level background: PBMCs, B-cell-depleted T cells, or T cells were the source of the cDNA or gDNA that made up the material.

Original methodology: Amplification with reference gene primers provided the estimates of nucleated cell counts. Using immunoSEQ multiplex PCR, the repertoire was profiled, and TCRdb retains in-frame clones only, with some absent. V, J and clone size are those of that table, while D and trimming were read from the DNA. The profile shows 380,000 or so clones, 81% of them singletons. The CDR3 sequence is 15 residues long. Germline V gene data show CDR1 as SGHRS and CDR2 as YFSETQ. J lost 6 bases, V lost 0 bases, and 5 bases had no gene match. This TCR came from a human donor with acute or convalescent COVID-19. The donor label of this sample is uncertain. This rearrangement joins TRBV5-1 to TRBJ1-2; 10 bases align to TRBD1. Sequenced input: peripheral blood. The CDR3 DNA is TGCGCCAGCAGCTTGGTCGGGACAGGGGTGGATGGCTACACCTTC. It specifies CASSLVGTGVDGYTF.